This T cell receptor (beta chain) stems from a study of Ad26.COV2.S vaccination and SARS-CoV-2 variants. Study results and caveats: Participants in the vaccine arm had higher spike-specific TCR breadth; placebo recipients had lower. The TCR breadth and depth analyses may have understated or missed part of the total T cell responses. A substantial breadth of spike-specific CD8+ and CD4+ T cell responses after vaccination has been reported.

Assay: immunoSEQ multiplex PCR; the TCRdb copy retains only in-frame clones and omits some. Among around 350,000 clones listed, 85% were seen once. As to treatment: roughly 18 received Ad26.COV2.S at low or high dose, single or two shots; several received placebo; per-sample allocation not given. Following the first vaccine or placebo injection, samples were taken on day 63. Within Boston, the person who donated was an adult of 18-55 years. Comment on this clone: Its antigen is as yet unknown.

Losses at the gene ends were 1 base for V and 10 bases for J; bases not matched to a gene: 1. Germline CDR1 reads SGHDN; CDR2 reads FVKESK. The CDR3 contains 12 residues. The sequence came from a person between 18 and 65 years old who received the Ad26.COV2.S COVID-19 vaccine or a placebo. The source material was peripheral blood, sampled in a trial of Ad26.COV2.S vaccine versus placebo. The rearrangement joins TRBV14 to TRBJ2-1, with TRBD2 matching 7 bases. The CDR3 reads CASSQGAGEQFF. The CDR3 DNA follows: TGTGCCAGCAGCCAAGGAGCGGGAGAGCAGTTCTTC.